Listed here is a single T cell receptor (beta chain). The sample belongs to a study of identical twins. A template switching step contributed a universal primer site, while unique molecular identifiers were present in the cDNA. TCRdb re-analysed the 5' RACE reads in MiXCR, keeping a single row per CDR3 protein. The data show 450,000 to 650,000 distinct CDR3 sequences, roughly 9.9% seen once. Trimming cost V 3 bases and J 3 bases; bases outside gene matches: 9. The CDR3 has 16 amino acids. These data also featured in a second study, about yellow fever vaccine responses in identical twins. From that report: Vaccine-induced T cell responses in twins were reportedly observed to appear partly convergent, partly personalized.

The source of this sequence is a woman between 18 and 30 years old in good health. The chain couples TRBV12-3 or TRBV12-4 to TRBJ2-3; 7 bases fit TRBD2. Sequencing was carried out using PBMCs. The CDR3 loop is CASSFRRTSGTDTQYF. CDR3 nucleotides: TGTGCCAGCAGTTTTCGGCGGACTAGTGGGACAGATACGCAGTATTTT.